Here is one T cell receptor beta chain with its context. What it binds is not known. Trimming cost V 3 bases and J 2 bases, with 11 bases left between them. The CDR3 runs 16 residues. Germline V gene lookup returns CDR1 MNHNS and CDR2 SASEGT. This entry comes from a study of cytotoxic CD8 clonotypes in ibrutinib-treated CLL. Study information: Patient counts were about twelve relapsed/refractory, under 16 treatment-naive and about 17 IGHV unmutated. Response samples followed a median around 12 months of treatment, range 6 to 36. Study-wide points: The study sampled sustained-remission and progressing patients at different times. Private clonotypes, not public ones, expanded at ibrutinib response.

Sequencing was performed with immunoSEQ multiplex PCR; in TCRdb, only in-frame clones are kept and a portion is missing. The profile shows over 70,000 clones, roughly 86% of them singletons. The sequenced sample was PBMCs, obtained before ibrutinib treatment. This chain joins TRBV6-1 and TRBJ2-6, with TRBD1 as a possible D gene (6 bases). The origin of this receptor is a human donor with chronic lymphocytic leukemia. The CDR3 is CASSERGSTGANVLTF. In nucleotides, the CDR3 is TGTGCCAGCAGTGAGAGGGGGTCTACTGGGGCCAACGTCCTGACTTTC.